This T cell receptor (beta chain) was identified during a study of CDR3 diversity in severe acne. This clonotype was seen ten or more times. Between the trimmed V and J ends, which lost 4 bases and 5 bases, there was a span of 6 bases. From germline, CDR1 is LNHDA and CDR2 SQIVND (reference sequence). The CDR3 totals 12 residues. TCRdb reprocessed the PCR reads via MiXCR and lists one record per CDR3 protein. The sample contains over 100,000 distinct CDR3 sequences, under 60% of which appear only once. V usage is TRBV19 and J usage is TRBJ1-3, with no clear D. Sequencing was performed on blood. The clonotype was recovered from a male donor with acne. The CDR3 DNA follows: TGTGCCAGTAGTAGGGGAAGAAACACCATATATTTT. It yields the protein CASSRGRNTIYF.